This TCR beta chain comes out of a study of radiotherapy plus CTLA-4 blockade in lung cancer. On the study more broadly: Overall, about 19% of patients showed an objective response, while roughly 28% attained disease control. Study outcomes and limitations: Clones derived from tumor TCRs expanded in blood after radiotherapy plus ipilimumab. In blood, early T cell clone dynamics reportedly predicted response best, together with interferon-beta.

The CDR3 length is 16 residues. Germline CDR1 SGHTA, CDR2 FQGNSA. V lost 1 base, J lost 3 bases, and 14 bases lay in between. In regard to this clone: Its antigen is unknown.

Those with chemo-refractory metastatic non-small-cell lung cancer were treated with focal radiation combined with CTLA-4 blockade using ipilimumab. This table comes from immunoSEQ multiplex PCR, and its TCRdb copy is limited to in-frame clones, with some not included. The sample carries tens of thousands of clones, more than 60% recorded once. The sequencing used peripheral blood, collected from a patient treated with radiotherapy plus ipilimumab. This TCR was sampled from a human donor with non-small cell lung cancer who had a partial response to radiotherapy plus ipilimumab. Some clones in this sample may be carry-over from other donors' samples. The chain links TRBV7-2 to TRBJ2-3, with D possibly TRBD2 on 7 matching bases. This CDR3 reads CASSLGPGGRTDTQYF. DNA of the CDR3: TGTGCCAGCAGCTTAGGCCCGGGGGGCAGAACAGATACGCAGTATTTT. The whole variable domain, filled in from reference TRBV7-2 and TRBJ2-3, reads GAGVSQSPSNKVTEKGKDVELRCDPISGHTALYWYRQSLGQGLEFLIYFQGNSAPDKSGLPSDRFSAERTGGSVSTLTIQRTQQEDSAVYLCASSLGPGGRTDTQYFGPGTRLTVL.